This TCR beta chain was retrieved from a study of blood T cell repertoires in COVID-19. Study summary: T cells, B-cell-depleted T cells, or PBMCs provided the cDNA or gDNA that served as material.

Trimming stripped 7 bases from V and 0 bases from J, with 11 bases between. CDR3 size: 14 residues. The germline V gene encodes CDR1 SGHDT and CDR2 YYEEEE. Repertoires were generated with immunoSEQ multiplex PCR, while TCRdb's copy carries only in-frame clones and drops some. Among 350,000 or so clones listed, around 85% were seen once. V and J are TRBV5-6 and TRBJ1-3; possibly TRBD1 for D (6 bases). Sequenced: PBMCs or T cells enriched from blood (not recorded which). The TCR comes from a woman aged 40 to 55 with acute COVID-19. The CDR3 loop reads CASSGDHSGNTIYF. CDR3 DNA: TGTGCCAGCTCAGGGGACCACTCTGGAAACACCATATATTTT.